A single sample is the source of the 19 T cell receptor beta chains below, sequenced in a study of blood T cells in healthy people across ages (dated by TCRdb to between 2015 and 2017). The library was obtained by 5' RACE. A second roughly 6 to 12 cycle PCR used a sample-barcoded 5' primer and a J-beta primer mix. TCRdb handled the public reads itself, with Q25 trimming in fastp and clone calling in MiXCR, and kept productive beta chains. Identical CDR3 proteins give one entry, which carries the most common genes and DNA. This sample gives 1.8 million or so distinct CDR3 sequences in total; about two fifths of them show up just once. The ten top clones hold 23% of the sample. Sequenced input: blood. Receptor source: a human donor in good health.

This chain uses TRBV12-3 or TRBV12-4 with TRBJ1-6, with D perhaps matching TRBD1 (5 bases). Trimming stripped 6 bases from V and 10 bases from J, with 16 bases between. The CDR3 is 14 residues long. CDR3 nucleotides: TGTGCCAGCAGCCTTGGGGGGTTCGGGTCACCCCTCCACTTT. Translated, it gives CASSLGGFGSPLHF.

This chain links TRBV20-1 with TRBJ2-1; a possible D gene is TRBD1 (7 bases). The CDR3 runs to 17 residues. Trimming pared 0 bases from V and 8 bases from J, leaving 23 bases between. The germline CDR1 and CDR2 sequences are DFQATT and SNEGSKA (reference sequence). Here the CDR3 DNA reads TGCAGTGCTAGAGATGGGGCTCGGCAGGGGGGACGGGATGAGCAGTTCTTC. The encoded protein is CSARDGARQGGRDEQFF.

This clonotype has a handful of counts. This chain uses TRBV12-3 or TRBV12-4 with TRBJ2-5, with D possibly matching TRBD1 (5 bases). The CDR3 sequence is 15 residues long. V was clipped by 2 bases and J by 5 bases, with 15 bases between them. CDR3 bases: TGTGCCAGCAGTTTATGGGGCCGTTCCGGGGAGACCCAGTACTTC. Translating gives CASSLWGRSGETQYF.

The V and J genes are TRBV10-3 and TRBJ2-1; 9 bases are a match to TRBD2. The CDR3 spans 15 residues. V shed 2 bases, J shed 7 bases, and the junction held 6 bases outside the gene matches. Germline CDR1 is ENHRY and CDR2 is SYGVKD. CDR3 nucleotides: TGTGCCATCAGTGAGCGGGCGGGGGGGCGAAATGAGCAGTTCTTC. Amino acids: CAISERAGGRNEQFF.

In its sample, this clonotype was seen many times. V and J are TRBV29-1 and TRBJ2-6; D might be TRBD1 (6 bases). The CDR3 totals 16 residues. Germline lookup yields CDR1 SQVTM and CDR2 ANQGSEA. Trimming removed 7 bases at V and 0 bases at J, with 16 bases between. The CDR3 loop reads CSAGAIQDSGANVLTF. The DNA of the CDR3 is TGCAGCGCAGGGGCCATACAAGACTCTGGGGCCAACGTCCTGACTTTC.

This chain links TRBV5-1 with TRBJ2-3; the match to TRBD1 covers 7 bases. Germline CDR1 SGHRS, CDR2 YFSETQ. With 5 bases clipped from V and 7 bases from J, the junction kept 10 bases outside the gene matches. CDR3 size: 14 residues. The chain's CDR3 is CASSSGGLGYTQYF. CDR3 nucleotides: TGCGCCAGCAGTTCAGGGGGATTGGGATATACGCAGTATTTT.

Notes on this clonotype: Germline is not matched at one junction end, which may reflect a read error. The CDR3 protein is CASSPNILDPQYF. The CDR3, as DNA: TGTGCCAGCAGCCCTAATATCTTAGATCCGCAGTATTTT. V gene TRBV11-1 combines with J gene TRBJ2-3; D is unclear. Germline assignment: CDR1 SGHAT and CDR2 FQDESV (reference sequence). The length of the CDR3 is 13 residues. Looking up the rest from reference TRBV11-1 and TRBJ2-3 gives the full variable domain: EAEVAQSPRYKITEKSQAVAFWCDPISGHATLYWYRQILGQGPELLVQFQDESVVDDSQLPKDRFSAERLKGVDSTLKIQPAELGDSAMYLCASSPNILDPQYFGPGTRLTVL.

This chain joins TRBV28 and TRBJ2-7; 7 positions match TRBD2. Per the germline V gene, CDR1 is MDHEN and CDR2 is SYDVKM. Trimming took 4 bases from V and 6 from J; bases not matched to a gene: 18. This CDR3 has 17 residues. The CDR3 sequence is CASSSDIAGDAFLEQYF. In DNA form, the CDR3 reads TGTGCCAGCAGTTCAGACATAGCGGGCGATGCCTTCCTCGAGCAGTACTTC. Full variable domain (outside the CDR3, taken from reference TRBV28 and TRBJ2-7): DVKVTQSSRYLVKRTGEKVFLECVQDMDHENMFWYRQDPGLGLRLIYFSYDVKMKEKGDIPEGYSVSREKKERFSLILESASTNQTSMYLCASSSDIAGDAFLEQYFGPGTRLTVT.

This clonotype was counted once. The rearrangement joins TRBV6-5 to TRBJ2-7; 8 bases line up with TRBD1. The length of the CDR3 is 16 residues. V lost 0 bases and J lost 7; bases outside the gene matches: 11. Germline V gene data show CDR1 as MNHEY and CDR2 as SVGAGI. This CDR3 is CASSYSTGQVYNEQYF. DNA for the CDR3: TGTGCCAGCAGTTACTCAACGGGACAGGTCTACAATGAGCAGTACTTC.

This chain joins TRBV20-1 and TRBJ2-3, with D perhaps TRBD1 or TRBD2 (5 bases each). This CDR3 is 12 amino acids long. Germline V CDR1 and CDR2: DFQATT, SNEGSKA (reference sequence). In DNA, the CDR3 is TGCAGGGGGGTCGAGGACACAGATACGCAGTATTTT. Amino acid sequence: CRGVEDTDTQYF.

This clonotype occurred a few times. The V call is TRBV30, the J call TRBJ2-5; no clear D gene. The V gene's germline CDR1 is GTSNPN and CDR2 SVGIG (reference sequence). This CDR3 region has 13 residues. Trimming pared 1 base from V and 2 bases from J, leaving 8 bases between. DNA of the CDR3: TGTGCCTGGAGTGGGTGGAGACAAGAGACCCAGTACTTC. Protein sequence: CAWSGWRQETQYF.

The rearrangement links TRBV9 to TRBJ2-3; no clear D gene. CDR1 is SGDLS, CDR2 YYNGEE, per germline. The CDR3 length is 14 residues. V was cut by 3 bases and J by 2 bases, with 10 bases left in between. Written as DNA, the CDR3 is TGTGCCAGCAGCGGGACCGGTACCACAGATACGCAGTATTTT. This sequence encodes CASSGTGTTDTQYF.

V is TRBV20-1 and J is TRBJ2-7, with a weak D call TRBD1 (5 bases). Germline-derived CDR1 and CDR2 are DFQATT and SNEGSKA (reference sequence). The germline V and J ends were trimmed by 6 bases and 0 bases, with 18 bases remaining between them. The CDR3 runs 15 residues. This CDR3 reads CSARRRTGYSYEQYF. DNA of the CDR3: TGCAGTGCCCGCAGGCGTACAGGTTACTCCTACGAGCAGTACTTC.

This clonotype was recorded a few times. The rearrangement joins TRBV5-1 to TRBJ1-1, with a possible D match to TRBD1 (5 bases). Germline V gene sequence: CDR1 SGHRS, CDR2 YFSETQ. With 4 bases removed from V and 7 bases from J, the gap between germline ends came to 11 bases. This CDR3 is 12 amino acids long. DNA for the CDR3: TGCGCCAGCAGCAGAGGTGGGGGTGAAGCTTTCTTT. Translating it yields CASSRGGGEAFF.

V is TRBV20-1 and J is TRBJ1-5; D unclear. The V and J ends lost 1 base and 5 bases respectively, with 6 bases between them. Germline assignment: CDR1 DFQATT and CDR2 SNEGSKA (reference sequence). The CDR3 is 12 amino acids. In DNA, the CDR3 is TGCAGTGCTAGAGGGAGCGATCAGCCCCAGCATTTT. Protein product: CSARGSDQPQHF.

This clonotype was seen many times. V and J are TRBV6-5 and TRBJ2-7, with D perhaps TRBD2 (6 bases). V was clipped by 7 bases and J by 3 bases, with 22 bases between them. Germline CDR1 MNHEY, CDR2 SVGAGI. The CDR3 consists of 16 residues. The CDR3 loop reads CASTPVGGKRGYEQYF. CDR3 DNA: TGTGCCAGCACGCCAGTGGGGGGTAAGAGGGGCTACGAGCAGTACTTC.

This clonotype was detected a few times. The V call is TRBV5-1, the J call TRBJ1-1; unclear D gene. CDR1 SGHRS and CDR2 YFSETQ come from the germline V gene. Trimming removed 4 bases at V and 5 bases at J, with 18 bases between. The CDR3 consists of 15 residues. CDR3 sequence reads: CASSPLGGLGTEAFF. CDR3 DNA sequence: TGCGCCAGCAGCCCCCTAGGAGGGCTGGGGACTGAAGCTTTCTTT. Filled out from reference TRBV5-1 and TRBJ1-1, the complete variable domain reads KAGVTQTPRYLIKTRGQQVTLSCSPISGHRSVSWYQQTPGQGLQFLFEYFSETQRNKGNFPGRFSGRQFSNSRSEMNVSTLELGDSALYLCASSPLGGLGTEAFFGQGTRLTVV.

Notes on this clonotype: The junction departs from germline at one end; a sequencing error may be responsible. V and J are TRBV7-9 and TRBJ2-5; 8 nucleotides line up with TRBD1. The CDR3 covers 14 residues. Germline V lookup: CDR1 SEHNR, CDR2 FQNEAQ (reference sequence). Here the CDR3 reads CASSIAGGGETQYF. The CDR3 DNA is TGTGCCAGCAGCATAGCAGGGGGCGGAGAGACCCAGTACTTC.

This clonotype has just a few counts. The CDR3 nucleotides are TGTGCCACCAGTCCCCGTGGACAGGGACTATACAATGAGCAGTTCTTC. Amino acids: CATSPRGQGLYNEQFF. The chain couples TRBV24-1 to TRBJ2-1; the D gene is possibly TRBD1 (8 bases). V lost 6 bases to trimming and J lost 4 bases, with 18 bases between them. From germline, CDR1 is KGHDR and CDR2 SFDVKD. The CDR3 sequence is 16 residues long.